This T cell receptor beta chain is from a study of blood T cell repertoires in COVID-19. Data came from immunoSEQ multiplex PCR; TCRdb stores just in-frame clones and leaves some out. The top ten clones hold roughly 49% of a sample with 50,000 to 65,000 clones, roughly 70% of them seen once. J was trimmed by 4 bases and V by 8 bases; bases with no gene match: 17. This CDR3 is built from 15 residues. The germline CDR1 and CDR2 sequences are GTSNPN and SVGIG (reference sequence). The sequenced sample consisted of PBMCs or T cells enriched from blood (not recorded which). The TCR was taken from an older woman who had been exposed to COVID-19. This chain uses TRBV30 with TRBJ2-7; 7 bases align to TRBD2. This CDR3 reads CALLVGTKAGYEQYF. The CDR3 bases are TGTGCCCTTCTAGTTGGGACTAAGGCTGGGTACGAGCAGTACTTC.